The 11 T cell receptor beta chains below come from one sample, sequenced in a study of cytomegalovirus exposure and HLA in healthy donors. Use of 60 Vbeta and 13 Jbeta primers characterized the PCR. Sequenced by immunoSEQ multiplex PCR; TCRdb stores in-frame clones only, minus some. Among approximately 110,000 clones listed, roughly 15% were seen once. Sequenced sample: PBMCs. These receptors were collected from a female donor in good health and CMV-seronegative.

This clone turned up a few times. The chain has TRBV6-6 and TRBJ2-1; 10 nucleotides line up with TRBD2. This CDR3 comprises 14 residues. V gave up 6 bases and J gave up 7 bases; unmatched junction bases: 6. The germline CDR1 and CDR2 sequences are MNHNY and SVGAGI (reference sequence). The DNA of the CDR3 is TGTGCCAGCAGCTCCACTAGCGGGGTAAATGAGCAGTTCTTC. It yields the protein CASSSTSGVNEQFF.

This clone turned up a few times. J is TRBJ2-1 and V is TRBV5-1; 8 bases agree with TRBD2. V lost 0 bases, J lost 8 bases, and 10 bases stayed unmatched. Germline loops: CDR1 SGHRS, CDR2 YFSETQ. This CDR3 comprises 16 residues. The chain's CDR3 is CASSLGPGGPLDEQFF. DNA of the CDR3: TGCGCCAGCAGCTTGGGACCGGGAGGGCCGTTGGATGAGCAGTTCTTC. The whole variable domain, remainder taken from reference TRBV5-1 and TRBJ2-1, is KAGVTQTPRYLIKTRGQQVTLSCSPISGHRSVSWYQQTPGQGLQFLFEYFSETQRNKGNFPGRFSGRQFSNSRSEMNVSTLELGDSALYLCASSLGPGGPLDEQFFGPGTRLTVL.

This clone was picked up a small number of times. The rearrangement uses TRBV19 and TRBJ1-4; 10 positions match TRBD1. The CDR3 runs to 14 residues. J was trimmed by 7 bases and V by 4 bases; bases with no gene match: 3. Per the germline V gene, CDR1 is LNHDA and CDR2 is SQIVND (reference sequence). The CDR3: CASSNRDRGEKLFF. The CDR3 DNA reads as TGTGCCAGTAGTAACCGGGACAGGGGTGAAAAACTGTTTTTT.

The chain recombines TRBV29-1 with TRBJ2-5; TRBD2 agrees at 10 bases. The J call is doubtful: the DNA matches TRBJ2-7 better. The CDR3 runs to 14 residues. Per germline, CDR1 SQVTM and CDR2 ANQGSEA. The CDR3 DNA sequence: TGCAGCGTTGAAGGGACTAGCGGTCCCTACGAGCAGTACTTC. It specifies CSVEGTSGPYEQYF.

The CDR3 DNA follows: TGTGCCAGCAGCTTGCCCGGGGGACAGGGGACAGATACGCAGTATTTT. It yields the protein CASSLPGGQGTDTQYF. The genes are TRBV5-6 and TRBJ2-3; 10 bases agree with TRBD1. Germline V lookup: CDR1 SGHDT, CDR2 YYEEEE. The trim removed 1 base at V and 3 bases at J, leaving 5 bases unmatched. CDR3 length: 16 amino acids. Filled out from reference TRBV5-6 and TRBJ2-3, the complete variable domain reads DAGVTQSPTHLIKTRGQQVTLRCSPKSGHDTVSWYQQALGQGPQFIFQYYEEEERQRGNFPDRFSGHQFPNYSSELNVNALLLGDSALYLCASSLPGGQGTDTQYFGPGTRLTVL.

CDR3 in DNA: TGTGCCTGGAGTACGACGGGGCAGCCCCAGCATTTT. It specifies CAWSTTGQPQHF. J is TRBJ1-5 and V is TRBV30; D call uncertain. CDR1 and CDR2 from the germline V gene are GTSNPN and SVGIG (reference sequence). The CDR3 extends over 12 amino acids. V lost 2 bases and J 7 bases, leaving 9 bases between the germline ends.

The chain is built from TRBV7-2 and TRBJ1-5; D not resolved. Trimming shortened V by 6 bases and J by 0 bases, and 3 bases separated the two germline ends. The CDR3 extends over 12 amino acids. Germline CDR1 is SGHTA and CDR2 is FQGNSA. The CDR3 coding sequence is TGTGCCAGCAGTTATAGCAATCAGCCCCAGCATTTT. Translation: CASSYSNQPQHF.

This sequence joins TRBV28 and TRBJ2-5; perhaps TRBD2 as D (5 bases). Trimming stripped 4 bases from V and 3 bases from J, with 12 bases between. Germline V gene sequence: CDR1 MDHEN, CDR2 SYDVKM. This CDR3 comprises 14 residues. The CDR3, as DNA: TGTGCCAGCAGTTCCGATAGCGTCGAAGAGACCCAGTACTTC. Translating gives CASSSDSVEETQYF.

The chain employs TRBV7-9 and TRBJ2-7; no clear D. The germline V and J ends were trimmed by 7 bases and 2 bases, with 12 bases remaining between them. This CDR3 region has 13 residues. The V gene's germline CDR1 is SEHNR and CDR2 FQNEAQ (reference sequence). DNA for the CDR3: TGTGCCAGCACCACTGACAAGACCTACGAGCAGTACTTC. Translating gives CASTTDKTYEQYF.

This clone was found a few times. V gene TRBV28 combines with J gene TRBJ2-7; 11 nucleotides line up with TRBD2. Germline V gene lookup returns CDR1 MDHEN and CDR2 SYDVKM. The CDR3 has 17 amino acids. V lost 3 bases to trimming and J lost 3 bases; unmatched junction nucleotides: 10. CDR3 residues: CASSFNLLAGAGYEQYF. CDR3 sequence (DNA): TGTGCCAGCAGTTTCAATCTACTAGCGGGAGCTGGCTACGAGCAGTACTTC.

This clone has a handful of counts. The chain recombines TRBV2 with TRBJ2-3, with D possibly TRBD1 on 5 matching bases. The ends were cut back, 5 bases at V and 3 bases at J, with 18 bases in the middle. Germline CDR1 reads SNHLY; CDR2 reads FYNNEI. The CDR3 consists of 16 residues. CDR3 loop: CASSLQARVRTDTQYF. The CDR3 DNA sequence: TGTGCCAGCAGTCTACAGGCACGAGTCAGAACAGATACGCAGTATTTT.